The present TCR beta chain was sequenced within a study of CD8 T cells in Susac syndrome. Study-level points and caveats: That the number of individuals in its TCR sequencing and HLA analysis was relatively small was acknowledged by the study.

Random hexamers primed reverse transcription of about 0.5 to 1 ug RNA. TCRdb called the immunoSEQ multiplex PCR reads again in MiXCR, with one record for every CDR3 protein. Altogether some 200,000 distinct CDR3 sequences are present, around nine tenths being singletons, with the ten largest covering around 0.14%. Turning to this clonotype: The target antigen is unknown.

Germline V CDR1 and CDR2: SGHVS, FQNEAQ. After removal of 11 bases from V and 3 bases from J, the junction contained 13 bases not matched to a gene. CDR3 size: 14 residues. Relapsing-remitting disease, either stable or active, was present in the multiple sclerosis controls, who were treatment-naive patients. Input material: CD8+ T cells from PBMCs. The chain joins TRBV7-8 to TRBJ2-7, with TRBD2 matching 7 bases. The TCR comes from a human donor with multiple sclerosis. CDR3: CASHLTSDNYEQYF. CDR3 bases: TGTGCCTCGCACCTTACTAGCGACAACTACGAGCAGTACTTC.